The 23 T cell receptor beta chains given below trace back to one sample, sequenced in a study of blood T cell repertoires in COVID-19. Measured with immunoSEQ multiplex PCR; TCRdb has only the in-frame clones, and not every one. The sample yields 200,000 to 250,000 clones, roughly 89% seen once. The sample consisted of PBMCs or T cells enriched from blood (not recorded which). These receptors all come from a woman in her 30s who had recovered from COVID-19.

The CDR3: CASLRTGLAGEEQYF. The CDR3 bases are TGCGCCAGCTTAAGAACCGGACTAGCGGGAGAGGAGCAGTACTTC. The chain carries TRBV5-1 and TRBJ2-7, with TRBD2 identical over 13 bases. Per the germline V gene, CDR1 is SGHRS and CDR2 is YFSETQ. The CDR3 runs 15 residues. The J segment lost 7 bases and the V segment lost 7 bases, leaving 11 bases of the junction unmatched.

The chain couples TRBV7-9 to TRBJ2-3; maybe TRBD1 (5 bases). This CDR3 contains 14 residues. The V and J ends lost 5 bases and 2 bases respectively, with 11 bases between them. Germline V gene data show CDR1 as SEHNR and CDR2 as FQNEAQ (reference sequence). This CDR3 reads CASSPGGATDTQYF. The CDR3 DNA reads TGTGCCAGCAGCCCCGGTGGGGCCACAGATACGCAGTATTTT.

V is TRBV7-3 and J is TRBJ2-1, with TRBD2 matching over 9 bases. J gave up 11 bases and V 5 bases, and 13 bases lay outside the gene matches. The germline CDR1 and CDR2 sequences are SGHTA and FQGTGA. The CDR3 has 15 residues. The CDR3 bases are TGTGCCAGCAGCCGTCTCGCGGGGGGGGTTTGGCAGCAGTTCTTC. Amino acids: CASSRLAGGVWQQFF.

The chain couples TRBV29-1 to TRBJ1-1, with TRBD1 as a possible D gene (5 bases). The CDR3 is 14 amino acids. Looked up from germline, CDR1 is SQVTM and CDR2 is ANQGSEA. The V end was cut by 2 bases, the J end by 7 bases, with 17 bases between. CDR3 protein: CSVEPSVVGGEAFF. CDR3 DNA sequence: TGCAGCGTTGAACCTTCCGTGGTCGGGGGTGAAGCTTTCTTT.

This chain joins TRBV7-2 and TRBJ2-5, with a weak D call TRBD1 (6 bases). Germline assignment: CDR1 SGHTA and CDR2 FQGNSA. Trimming cost V 4 bases and J 2 bases, with 14 bases left between them. The CDR3 loop spans 15 amino acids. CDR3 in amino acids: CASSSPQGRQETQYF. In DNA form, the CDR3 reads TGTGCCAGCAGCTCCCCTCAGGGGAGACAAGAGACCCAGTACTTC.

This chain uses TRBV6-2 or TRBV6-3 with TRBJ2-7; weak D call: TRBD1 (6 bases). V was cut by 3 bases and J by 2 bases, with 14 bases left in between. The germline gives CDR1 MNHEY, CDR2 SVGEGT. This CDR3 region has 15 residues. The CDR3 is CASSYPPDRPYEQYF. The CDR3 DNA is TGTGCCAGCAGTTATCCCCCGGACAGACCCTACGAGCAGTACTTC.

This clone has just one count. This chain's CDR3 is CASKQGDSPLHF. CDR3 nucleotides: TGTGCCAGTAAACAGGGGGATTCACCCCTCCACTTT. The rearrangement links TRBV19 to TRBJ1-6; TRBD1 aligns across 8 bases. The junction had 1 base not matched to a gene; V was cut back by 7 bases and J by 8 bases. Looked up from germline, CDR1 is LNHDA and CDR2 is SQIVND (reference sequence). CDR3 size: 12 residues.

V is TRBV7-9 and J is TRBJ2-7, with 9 positions matching TRBD1. In germline, CDR1 is SEHNR, CDR2 FQNEAQ (reference sequence). The CDR3 extends over 15 amino acids. V was clipped by 1 base and J by 2 bases; unmatched bases: 3. This CDR3 is CASSLDRGLPYEQYF. The CDR3, as DNA: TGTGCCAGCAGCTTAGACAGGGGGCTACCCTACGAGCAGTACTTC.

This clone has only one observation. This rearrangement joins TRBV7-2 to TRBJ1-5, with a weak D call TRBD1 (5 bases). Trimming removed 0 bases from V and 6 bases from J, with 12 bases in between. The CDR3 loop spans 15 amino acids. The V gene's germline CDR1 is SGHTA and CDR2 FQGNSA. The CDR3: CASSLAGGVGQPQHF. In nucleotides, the CDR3 is TGTGCCAGCAGCTTAGCCGGGGGAGTCGGTCAGCCCCAGCATTTT.

The chain combines TRBV5-4 with TRBJ2-2; D uncertain. This CDR3 has 15 residues. The germline gives CDR1 SGHNT, CDR2 YYREEE (reference sequence). Trimming stripped 0 bases from V and 6 bases from J, with 12 bases between. CDR3 region: CASSLGLSEAGELFF. CDR3 DNA: TGTGCCAGCAGCTTGGGGCTATCTGAGGCCGGGGAGCTGTTTTTT.

This clone appeared once. V gene TRBV3-1 (or the pseudogene TRBV3-2) combines with J gene TRBJ2-1; D might be TRBD2 (5 bases). The V and J ends lost 2 bases and 0 bases respectively, with 14 bases between them. In germline, CDR1 is LGHDT, CDR2 YNNKEL (reference sequence). The CDR3 has 17 amino acids. CDR3 amino acids: CASSQPLSGRSYNEQFF. For the CDR3, the DNA is TGTGCCAGCAGCCAACCCCTAAGCGGACGCTCCTACAATGAGCAGTTCTTC.

This chain joins TRBV7-9 and TRBJ1-2; D uncertain. Trimming shortened V by 5 bases and J by 6 bases, and 13 bases separated the two germline ends. CDR1 is SEHNR, CDR2 FQNEAQ, per germline (reference sequence). The length of the CDR3 is 13 residues. The CDR3 DNA is TGTGCCAGCAGCCCGCCACTTTTCGATGGCTACACCTTC. It encodes CASSPPLFDGYTF.

As regards this clone: Germline and junction disagree at one end, which may indicate a read error. The gene calls are TRBV20-1 and TRBJ2-7; D might be TRBD2 (6 bases). The CDR3 consists of 10 residues. Germline CDR1 DFQATT, CDR2 SNEGSKA (reference sequence). The CDR3 region has the DNA TGCAGTGCTAGTACCCGGGACTCAAGCTTC. It yields the protein CSASTRDSSF.

The chain uses TRBV5-4 and TRBJ1-1; D may be TRBD1 (5 bases). V was shortened by 5 bases and J by 0 bases, with 8 bases between the two germline ends. CDR3 length: 13 amino acids. The germline V gene encodes CDR1 SGHNT and CDR2 YYREEE (reference sequence). The CDR3 bases are TGTGCCAGCAGGCCGGGGGTGAACACTGAAGCTTTCTTT. Protein sequence: CASRPGVNTEAFF.

The rearrangement uses TRBV7-8 and TRBJ1-1; no clear D. Germline CDR1 SGHVS, CDR2 FQNEAQ. Trimming cost V 5 bases and J 0 bases, with 7 bases left between them. CDR3 length equals 13 residues. The CDR3 nucleotides are TGTGCCAGCAGCGGGGAGTTGAACACTGAAGCTTTCTTT. Protein sequence: CASSGELNTEAFF.

The V call is TRBV28, the J call TRBJ1-1, with 8 positions matching TRBD1. The CDR3 spans 14 residues. With 6 bases clipped from V and 6 bases from J, the junction kept 9 bases outside the gene matches. CDR1 and CDR2 from the germline V gene are MDHEN and SYDVKM. The CDR3 is CASRELQGASEAFF. The CDR3 nucleotides are TGTGCCAGCAGGGAATTGCAGGGGGCTTCTGAAGCTTTCTTT.

The chain recombines TRBV28 with TRBJ2-5, with 7 bases lining up with TRBD1. With V trimmed by 5 bases and J by 7 bases, 10 bases remained unmatched. The CDR3 length is 14 residues. Per the germline V gene, CDR1 is MDHEN and CDR2 is SYDVKM. CDR3 sequence: CASSPPGTVGTQYF. CDR3 sequence (DNA): TGTGCCAGCAGTCCCCCCGGGACAGTAGGGACCCAGTACTTC.

The count of this clone is one. The chain is built from TRBV7-8 and TRBJ1-1, with D unresolved. CDR3 length: 14 amino acids. The V gene lost 3 bases and the J gene lost 4 bases, with 12 bases spanning the gap. From germline, CDR1 is SGHVS and CDR2 FQNEAQ. CDR3 residues: CASSFGDSGTEAFF. CDR3 sequence (DNA): TGTGCCAGCAGCTTCGGGGATTCGGGCACTGAAGCTTTCTTT.

V is TRBV5-1 and J is TRBJ2-5; D is possibly TRBD1 (6 bases). V was clipped by 1 base and J by 5 bases, with 15 bases between them. CDR1 SGHRS and CDR2 YFSETQ come from the germline V gene. This CDR3 has 15 amino acids. CDR3 nucleotide sequence: TGCGCCAGCAGCTTGCAGGGGCTCTCGCTTGAGACCCAGTACTTC. This encodes CASSLQGLSLETQYF.

The chain links TRBV18 to TRBJ2-6, with TRBD1 matching over 7 bases. This CDR3 has 17 amino acids. The V segment lost 1 base and the J segment 0 bases; nucleotides outside the gene matches: 3. From germline, CDR1 is KGHSH and CDR2 LQKENI. The CDR3 loop reads CASSPRDRASGANVLTF. DNA of the CDR3: TGTGCCAGCTCACCACGGGACAGAGCCTCTGGGGCCAACGTCCTGACTTTC.

The chain couples TRBV7-9 to TRBJ2-1; 13 bases match TRBD2. Germline V lookup: CDR1 SEHNR, CDR2 FQNEAQ (reference sequence). After removal of 5 bases from V and 8 bases from J, the junction contained 6 bases not matched to a gene. The CDR3 has 15 residues. Written as DNA, the CDR3 is TGTGCCAGCAGCCCCGGACTAGCGGGAGTCGATGAGCAGTTCTTC. This translates into CASSPGLAGVDEQFF.

This clone was observed a handful of times. The CDR3 region has the DNA TGTGCCATCAGAGACGGACAGGCAACTAATGAAAAACTGTTTTTT. Translation gives CAIRDGQATNEKLFF. The chain recombines TRBV10-3 with TRBJ1-4, with 7 bases matching TRBD1. The CDR3 runs to 15 residues. V gave up 6 bases and J gave up 0 bases; unmatched junction bases: 4. Germline V lookup: CDR1 ENHRY, CDR2 SYGVKD.

CDR3 protein: CASPGQGATGELFF. In DNA, the CDR3 is TGTGCCAGCCCGGGACAGGGGGCGACCGGGGAGCTGTTTTTT. V gene TRBV6-5 combines with J gene TRBJ2-2; 12 bases align to TRBD1. J gave up 5 bases and V 8 bases, and 3 bases lay outside the gene matches. Germline CDR1 reads MNHEY; CDR2 reads SVGAGI. The CDR3 spans 14 residues.